This T cell receptor (beta chain) derives from a study of blood T cells in healthy people across ages. Broader study findings: Changes seen in expanded clonotypes were possibly confounded by donor CMV status left unknown. Estimates of diversity drawn from one million T cells were considered underestimates.

Next came a second PCR, run for 7 to 11 cycles, which used a sample-barcoded 5' primer along with a J-beta primer mix. TCRdb analysed the 5' RACE reads with MiXCR anew, one entry per CDR3 protein. The profile covers about 970,000 distinct CDR3 sequences, with just over 50% appearing a single time and about 22% taken by the ten largest. Per germline, CDR1 ENHRY and CDR2 SYGVKD. The CDR3 loop spans 13 amino acids. For every donor, a draw yielded around 10 milliliters of peripheral blood. Regarding this clonotype: Its antigen remains unidentified.

The sequencing input was blood. This chain uses TRBV10-3 with TRBJ2-1; 8 nucleotides agree with TRBD2. The DNA end is a closer match to TRBJ2-7, so the J assignment may be wrong. This TCR came from a woman aged 55-69 years in good health. The CDR3 bases are TGTGCCACGAGCGGGAGCGACTACAATGAGCAGTACTTC. Translation gives CATSGSDYNEQYF.